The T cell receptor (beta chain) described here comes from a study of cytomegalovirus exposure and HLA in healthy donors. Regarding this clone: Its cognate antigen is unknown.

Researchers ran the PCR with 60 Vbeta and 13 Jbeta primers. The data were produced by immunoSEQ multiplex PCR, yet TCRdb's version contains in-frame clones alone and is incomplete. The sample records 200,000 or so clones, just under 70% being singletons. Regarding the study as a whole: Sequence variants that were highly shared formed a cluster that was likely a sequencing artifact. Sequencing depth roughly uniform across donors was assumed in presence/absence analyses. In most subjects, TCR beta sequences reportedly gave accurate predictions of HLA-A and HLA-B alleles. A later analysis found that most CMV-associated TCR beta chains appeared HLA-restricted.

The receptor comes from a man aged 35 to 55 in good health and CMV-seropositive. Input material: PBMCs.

The CDR3 bases are TGTGCCAGCACCCCATCCCCCCTGAGGGTTTATAGCAATCAGCCCCAGCATTTT. This sequence encodes CASTPSPLRVYSNQPQHF. V is TRBV5-5 and J is TRBJ1-5; D unresolved. The germline V and J ends were trimmed by 6 bases and 0 bases, with 22 bases remaining between them. Germline CDR1 and CDR2: SGHKS and YYEKEE (reference sequence). CDR3 length equals 18 residues.